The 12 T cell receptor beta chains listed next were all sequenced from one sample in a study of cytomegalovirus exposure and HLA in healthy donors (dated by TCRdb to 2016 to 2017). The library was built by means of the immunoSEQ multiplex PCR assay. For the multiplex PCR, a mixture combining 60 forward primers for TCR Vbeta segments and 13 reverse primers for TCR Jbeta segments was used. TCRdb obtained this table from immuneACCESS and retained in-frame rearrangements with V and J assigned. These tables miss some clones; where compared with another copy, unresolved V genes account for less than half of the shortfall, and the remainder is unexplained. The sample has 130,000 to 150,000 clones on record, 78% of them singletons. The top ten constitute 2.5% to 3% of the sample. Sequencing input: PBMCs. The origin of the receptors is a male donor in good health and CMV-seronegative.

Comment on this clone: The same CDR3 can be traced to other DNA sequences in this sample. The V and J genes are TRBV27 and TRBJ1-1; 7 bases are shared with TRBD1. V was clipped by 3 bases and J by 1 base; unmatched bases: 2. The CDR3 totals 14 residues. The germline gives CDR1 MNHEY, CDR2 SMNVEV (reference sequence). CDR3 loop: CASSLGQRNTEAFF. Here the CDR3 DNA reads TGTGCCAGCAGTTTGGGACAGAGGAACACTGAAGCTTTCTTT.

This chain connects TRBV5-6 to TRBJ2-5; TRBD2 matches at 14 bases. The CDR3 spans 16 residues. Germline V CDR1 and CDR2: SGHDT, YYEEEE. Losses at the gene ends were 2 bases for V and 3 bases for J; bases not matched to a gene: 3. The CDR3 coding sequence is TGTGCCAGCAGCTTCCGGACTAGCGGGGGGAAAGAGACCCAGTACTTC. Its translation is CASSFRTSGGKETQYF. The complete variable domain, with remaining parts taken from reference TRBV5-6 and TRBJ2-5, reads DAGVTQSPTHLIKTRGQQVTLRCSPKSGHDTVSWYQQALGQGPQFIFQYYEEEERQRGNFPDRFSGHQFPNYSSELNVNALLLGDSALYLCASSFRTSGGKETQYFGPGTRLLVL.

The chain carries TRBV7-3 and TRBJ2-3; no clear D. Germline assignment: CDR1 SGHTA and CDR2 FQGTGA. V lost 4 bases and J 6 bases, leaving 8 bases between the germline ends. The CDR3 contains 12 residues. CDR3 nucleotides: TGTGCCAGCAGCTCCTTCCCGGATACGCAGTATTTT. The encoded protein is CASSSFPDTQYF.

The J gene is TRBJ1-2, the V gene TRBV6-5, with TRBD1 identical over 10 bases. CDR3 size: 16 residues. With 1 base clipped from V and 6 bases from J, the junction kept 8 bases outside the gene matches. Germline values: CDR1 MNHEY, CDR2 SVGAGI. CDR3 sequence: CASSYLEGQGRNGYTF. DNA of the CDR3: TGTGCCAGCAGTTACTTAGAGGGACAGGGGAGAAATGGCTACACCTTC.

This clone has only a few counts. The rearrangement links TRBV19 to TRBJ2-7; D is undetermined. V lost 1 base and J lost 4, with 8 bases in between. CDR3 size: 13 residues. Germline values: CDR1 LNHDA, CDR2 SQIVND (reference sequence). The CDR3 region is CASSIGAVYEQYF. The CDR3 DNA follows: TGTGCCAGTAGTATAGGAGCTGTATACGAGCAGTACTTC.

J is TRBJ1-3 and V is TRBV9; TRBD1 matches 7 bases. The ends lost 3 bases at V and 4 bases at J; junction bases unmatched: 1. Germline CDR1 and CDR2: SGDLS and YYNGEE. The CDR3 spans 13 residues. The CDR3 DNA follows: TGTGCCAGCAGCGGACAGGGAGGAAACACCATATATTTT. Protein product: CASSGQGGNTIYF.

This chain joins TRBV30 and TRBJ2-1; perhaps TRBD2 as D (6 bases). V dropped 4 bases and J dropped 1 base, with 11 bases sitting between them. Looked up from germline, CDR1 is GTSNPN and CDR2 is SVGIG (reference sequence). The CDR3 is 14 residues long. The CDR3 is CAWKGGRSYNEQFF. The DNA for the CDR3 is TGTGCCTGGAAGGGTGGGAGGTCCTACAATGAGCAGTTCTTC.

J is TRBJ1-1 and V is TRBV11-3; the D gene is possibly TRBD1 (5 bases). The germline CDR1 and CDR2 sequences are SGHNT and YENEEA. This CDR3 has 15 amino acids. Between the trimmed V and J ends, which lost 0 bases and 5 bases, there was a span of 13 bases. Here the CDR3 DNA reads TGTGCCAGCAGCTTAGATGGACGGGGGAGGACTGAAGCTTTCTTT. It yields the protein CASSLDGRGRTEAFF.

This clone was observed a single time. Here the CDR3 reads CASSSNRDSTNEKLFF. Here the CDR3 DNA reads TGTGCCAGCAGCTCCAACAGGGATTCGACTAATGAAAAACTGTTTTTT. The chain combines TRBV7-9 with TRBJ1-4, with TRBD1 as a possible D gene (6 bases). V lost 4 bases to trimming and J lost 2 bases, with 14 bases between them. CDR1 is SEHNR and CDR2 is FQNEAQ in the germline V gene (reference sequence). The CDR3 spans 16 residues.

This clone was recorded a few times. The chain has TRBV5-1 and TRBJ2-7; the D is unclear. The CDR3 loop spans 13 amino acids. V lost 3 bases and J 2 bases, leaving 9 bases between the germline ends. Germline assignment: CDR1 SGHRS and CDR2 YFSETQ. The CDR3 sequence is CASSYPEAYEQYF. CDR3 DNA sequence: TGCGCCAGCAGCTACCCCGAGGCCTACGAGCAGTACTTC.

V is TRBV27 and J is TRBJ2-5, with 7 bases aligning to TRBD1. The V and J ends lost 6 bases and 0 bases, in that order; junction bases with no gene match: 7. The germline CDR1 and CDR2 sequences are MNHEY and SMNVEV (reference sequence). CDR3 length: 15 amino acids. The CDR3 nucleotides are TGTGCCAGCAGCGCAAGGGGACAGAACCAAGAGACCCAGTACTTC. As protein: CASSARGQNQETQYF.

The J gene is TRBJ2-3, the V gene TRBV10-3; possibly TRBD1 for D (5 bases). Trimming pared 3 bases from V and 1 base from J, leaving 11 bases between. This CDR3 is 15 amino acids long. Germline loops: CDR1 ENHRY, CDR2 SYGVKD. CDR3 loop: CAISDAVRGTDTQYF. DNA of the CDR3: TGTGCCATCAGTGACGCGGTCAGGGGCACAGATACGCAGTATTTT.